This T cell receptor (beta chain) stems from a study of blood T cell repertoires in COVID-19. Germline CDR1 reads MNHEY; CDR2 reads SVGAGI. The CDR3 sequence is 15 residues long. Trimming removed 5 bases from V and 2 bases from J; junction bases left unmatched: 7. The assay was immunoSEQ multiplex PCR, and TCRdb's table has in-frame clones only and misses some. The sample consists of fewer than 15,000 clones, almost 90% of them appearing once. Material for sequencing was peripheral blood. The gene calls are TRBV6-5 and TRBJ2-7; 9 bases are a match to TRBD1. The receptor comes from a human donor with active COVID-19. The donor label of this sample is uncertain. The CDR3 DNA follows: TGTGCCAGCAGTACCTCGACAGGGGGTCCCTACGAGCAGTACTTC. This sequence encodes CASSTSTGGPYEQYF.